A selection of T cell receptor beta chains follows, all from one sample in a study of blood T cell repertoires in COVID-19. Method: immunoSEQ multiplex PCR; TCRdb's copy keeps in-frame clones and lacks some. The sample shows fewer than 250,000 clones, roughly 85% of them seen only once. Sequencing was performed on peripheral blood. Receptor source: a woman in her 40s with active or convalescent COVID-19. The CDR3 runs from the conserved cysteine through the conserved F or W. Fields, in order: CDR3 length, V gene, CDR3 protein.

16 | TRBV13 | CASSHADRDPGNTIYF
20 | TRBV9 | CASSVAGTSGMGGSTDTQYF
13 | TRBV3-1/TRBV3-2 | CASSQGGSGEQYF
15 | TRBV6-1 | CASSEGVASYNEQFF
15 | TRBV7-9 | CASSSTGAYTDTQYF
17 | TRBV23-1 | CASQGQFGGDHTDTQYF
13 | TRBV30 | CAWAVGGSNEQFF
15 | TRBV7-7 | CASSRVEGGTGPQHF
15 | TRBV15 | CATSREAGANYGYTF
12 | TRBV25-1 | CASTGGNYGYTF
14 | TRBV28 | CASSLTAGAHTQYF
14 | TRBV2 | CASSEELRSGELFF
16 | TRBV18 | CASSRMTGARTGELFF
15 | TRBV6-2/TRBV6-3 | CASSYIQGPNTEAFF
14 | TRBV7-2 | CASSLSLFSYEQYF
13 | TRBV11-2 | CASSLSGSYGYTF
16 | TRBV7-3 | CASSLEGRGLNTEAFF
15 | TRBV20-1 | CSASGGQGGLHGYTF
14 | TRBV9 | CASSVAQGVSPLHF
12 | TRBV7-9 | CANRDGGGELFF
18 | TRBV18 | CASSPLRGGQADTGELFF
14 | TRBV9 | CASSGLGGTYEQYF
13 | TRBV7-6 | CASSFQGAGGYTF
14 | TRBV4-1 | CASSQGGGGGELFF
12 | TRBV6-6 | CASARWAGELFF
13 | TRBV10-3 | CAIRGGVADTQYF
14 | TRBV5-1 | CAGSGGGHTDTQYF
15 | TRBV7-8 | CASSLTGGSTGEQYF
14 | TRBV18 | CASSPIDRLGEAFF
14 | TRBV11-2 | CASGQGANAGELFF
13 | TRBV24-1 | CATRAGGAREQYF
12 | TRBV9 | CASSVGAHEQFF
14 | TRBV28 | CASKLTGGAAEAFF
14 | TRBV5-1 | CASSGAGGYNEQFF
15 | TRBV3-1/TRBV3-2 | CASSQGPDRYHGYTF
15 | TRBV19 | CASSISGQGKGAQYF
14 | TRBV30 | CAWSNGREGYGYTF
14 | TRBV4-1 | CASRAGSNTGELFF
15 | TRBV19 | CASSFDRGRNGELFF
15 | TRBV5-1 | CASSLREGRGNIQYF
14 | TRBV18 | CASSLELANTEAFF
13 | TRBV27 | CASTKGLYNEQFF
15 | TRBV3-1/TRBV3-2 | CASSPGTSGYNEQFF
15 | TRBV19 | CASSSRGGLTDTQYF
16 | TRBV6-2/TRBV6-3 | CASSKRPGQGFGEQFF
12 | TRBV2 | CASSDRGTEAFF
14 | TRBV3-1/TRBV3-2 | CASSNLAGDYEQYF
14 | TRBV4-1 | CASSQAGTVYGYTF
13 | TRBV12-3/TRBV12-4 | CASSIGGYNEQFF
16 | TRBV2 | CASKPRQLEGNYGYTF
14 | TRBV24-1 | CATSSTRGNTEAFF
15 | TRBV4-3 | CASSQDGGPNTEAFF